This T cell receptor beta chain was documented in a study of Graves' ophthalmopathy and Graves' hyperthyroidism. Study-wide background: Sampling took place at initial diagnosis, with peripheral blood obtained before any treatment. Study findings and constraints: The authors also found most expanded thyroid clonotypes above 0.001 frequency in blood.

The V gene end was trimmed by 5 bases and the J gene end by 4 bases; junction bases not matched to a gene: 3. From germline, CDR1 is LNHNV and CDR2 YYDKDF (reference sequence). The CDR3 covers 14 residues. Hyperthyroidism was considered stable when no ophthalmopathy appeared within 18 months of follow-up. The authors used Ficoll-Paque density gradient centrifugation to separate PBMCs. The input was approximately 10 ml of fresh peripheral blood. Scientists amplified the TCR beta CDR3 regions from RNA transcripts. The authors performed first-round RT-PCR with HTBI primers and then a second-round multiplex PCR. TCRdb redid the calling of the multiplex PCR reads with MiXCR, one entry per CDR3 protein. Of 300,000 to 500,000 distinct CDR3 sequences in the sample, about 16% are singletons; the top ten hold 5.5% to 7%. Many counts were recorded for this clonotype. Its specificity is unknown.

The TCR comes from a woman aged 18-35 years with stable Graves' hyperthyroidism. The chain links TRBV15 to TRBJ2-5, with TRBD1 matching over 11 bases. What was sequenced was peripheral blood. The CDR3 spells CATSRGQGGETQYF. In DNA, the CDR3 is TGTGCCACCAGCCGGGGACAGGGGGGAGAGACCCAGTACTTC.